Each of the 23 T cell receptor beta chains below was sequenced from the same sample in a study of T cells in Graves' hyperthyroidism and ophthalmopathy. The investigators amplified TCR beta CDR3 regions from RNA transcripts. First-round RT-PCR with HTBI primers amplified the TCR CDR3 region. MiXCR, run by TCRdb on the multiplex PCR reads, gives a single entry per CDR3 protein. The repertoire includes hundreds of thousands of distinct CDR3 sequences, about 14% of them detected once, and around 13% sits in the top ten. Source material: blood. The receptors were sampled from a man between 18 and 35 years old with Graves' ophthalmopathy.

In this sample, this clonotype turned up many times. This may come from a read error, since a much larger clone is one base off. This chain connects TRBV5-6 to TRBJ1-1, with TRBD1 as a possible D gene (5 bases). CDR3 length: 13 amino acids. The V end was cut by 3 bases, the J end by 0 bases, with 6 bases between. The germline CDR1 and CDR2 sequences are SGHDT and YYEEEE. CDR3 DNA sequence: TGTGCCAGCAGCTGGACACTGAACACTGAAGCTTTCTTT. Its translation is CASSWTLNTEAFF.

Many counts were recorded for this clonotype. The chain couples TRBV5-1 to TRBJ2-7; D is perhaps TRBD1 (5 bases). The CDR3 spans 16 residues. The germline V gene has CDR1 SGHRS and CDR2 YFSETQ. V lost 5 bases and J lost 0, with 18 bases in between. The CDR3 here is CASSIDSIPSSYEQYF. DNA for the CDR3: TGCGCCAGCAGTATCGACAGCATACCTAGCTCCTACGAGCAGTACTTC.

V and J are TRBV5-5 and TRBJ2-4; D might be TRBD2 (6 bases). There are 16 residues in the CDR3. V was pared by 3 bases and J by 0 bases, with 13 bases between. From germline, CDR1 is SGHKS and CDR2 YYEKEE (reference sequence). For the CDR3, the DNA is TGTGCCAGCAGCTCGGGACTGTTGCTAGCCAAAAACATTCAGTACTTC. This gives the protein CASSSGLLLAKNIQYF.

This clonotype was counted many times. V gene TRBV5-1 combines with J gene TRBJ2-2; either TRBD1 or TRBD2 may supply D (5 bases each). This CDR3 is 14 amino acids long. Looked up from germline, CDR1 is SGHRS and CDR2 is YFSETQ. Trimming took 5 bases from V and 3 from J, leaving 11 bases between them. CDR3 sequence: CASRRGSDTGELFF. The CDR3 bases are TGCGCCAGCAGACGGGGCTCGGACACCGGGGAGCTGTTTTTT.

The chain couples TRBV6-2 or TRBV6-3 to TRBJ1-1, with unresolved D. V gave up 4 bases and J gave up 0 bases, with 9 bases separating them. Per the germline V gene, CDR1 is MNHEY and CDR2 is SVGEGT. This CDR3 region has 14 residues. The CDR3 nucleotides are TGTGCCAGCAGTTCTTCAGGCTTGAACACTGAAGCTTTCTTT. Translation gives CASSSSGLNTEAFF.

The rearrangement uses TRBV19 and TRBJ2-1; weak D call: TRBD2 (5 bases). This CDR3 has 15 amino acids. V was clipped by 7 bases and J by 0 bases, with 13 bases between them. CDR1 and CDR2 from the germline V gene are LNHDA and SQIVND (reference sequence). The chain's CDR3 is CASNNPGSSYNEQFF. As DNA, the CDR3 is TGTGCCAGTAACAACCCTGGGAGCTCCTACAATGAGCAGTTCTTC.

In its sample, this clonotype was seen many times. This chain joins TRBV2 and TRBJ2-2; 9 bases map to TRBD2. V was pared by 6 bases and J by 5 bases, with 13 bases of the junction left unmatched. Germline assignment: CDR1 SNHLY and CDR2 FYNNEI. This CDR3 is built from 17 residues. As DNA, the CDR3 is TGTGCCAGCAGCCCTCGAAGTAGCGGGAGTGCAACCGGGGAGCTGTTTTTT. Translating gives CASSPRSSGSATGELFF.

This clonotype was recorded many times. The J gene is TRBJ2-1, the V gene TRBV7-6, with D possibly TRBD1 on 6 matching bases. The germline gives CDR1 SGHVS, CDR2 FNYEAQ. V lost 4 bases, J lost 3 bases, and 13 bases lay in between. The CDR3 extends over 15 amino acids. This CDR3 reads CASSSGQPGYNEQFF. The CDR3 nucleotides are TGTGCCAGCAGCTCGGGACAACCCGGCTACAATGAGCAGTTCTTC.

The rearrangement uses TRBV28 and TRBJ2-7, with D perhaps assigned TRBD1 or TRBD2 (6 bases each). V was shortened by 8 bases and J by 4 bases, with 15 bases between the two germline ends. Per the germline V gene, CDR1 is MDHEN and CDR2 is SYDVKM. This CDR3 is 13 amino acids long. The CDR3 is CASQGPGVYEQYF. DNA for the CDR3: TGTGCCAGCCAGGGGCCGGGGGTGTACGAGCAGTACTTC. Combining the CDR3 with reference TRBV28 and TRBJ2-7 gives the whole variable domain DVKVTQSSRYLVKRTGEKVFLECVQDMDHENMFWYRQDPGLGLRLIYFSYDVKMKEKGDIPEGYSVSREKKERFSLILESASTNQTSMYLCASQGPGVYEQYFGPGTRLTVT.

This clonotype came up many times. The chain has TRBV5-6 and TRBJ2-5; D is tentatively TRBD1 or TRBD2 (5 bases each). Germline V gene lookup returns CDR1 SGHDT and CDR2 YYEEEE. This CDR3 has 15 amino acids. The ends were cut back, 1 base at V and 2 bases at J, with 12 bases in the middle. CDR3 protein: CASSLNWDEQETQYF. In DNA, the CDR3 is TGTGCCAGCAGCTTGAATTGGGACGAGCAAGAGACCCAGTACTTC.

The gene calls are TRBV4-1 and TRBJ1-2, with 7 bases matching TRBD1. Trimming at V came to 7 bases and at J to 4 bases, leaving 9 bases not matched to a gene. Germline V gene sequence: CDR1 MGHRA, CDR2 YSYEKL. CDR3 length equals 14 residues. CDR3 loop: CASTAPGQSYGYTF. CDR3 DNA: TGCGCCAGCACCGCACCGGGACAGAGCTATGGCTACACCTTC.

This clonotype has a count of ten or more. CDR3: CASSLGNRASGYTF. CDR3 nucleotides: TGTGCCAGCAGTTTAGGGAACAGGGCTAGTGGCTACACCTTC. This chain joins TRBV12-3 or TRBV12-4 and TRBJ1-2; perhaps TRBD1 as D (6 bases). This CDR3 has 14 residues. The V gene lost 1 base and the J gene lost 7 bases, with 13 bases spanning the gap.

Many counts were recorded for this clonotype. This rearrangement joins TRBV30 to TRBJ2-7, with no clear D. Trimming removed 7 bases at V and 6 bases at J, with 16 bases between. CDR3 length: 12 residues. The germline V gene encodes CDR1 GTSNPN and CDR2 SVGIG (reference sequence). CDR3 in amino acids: CAFPKRIGEQYF. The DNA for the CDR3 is TGTGCCTTCCCCAAAAGAATAGGCGAGCAGTACTTC. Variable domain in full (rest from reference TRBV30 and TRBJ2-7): SQTIHQWPATLVQPVGSPLSLECTVEGTSNPNLYWYRQAAGRGLQLLFYSVGIGQISSEVPQNLSASRPQDRQFILSSKKLLLSDSGFYLCAFPKRIGEQYFGPGTRLTVT.

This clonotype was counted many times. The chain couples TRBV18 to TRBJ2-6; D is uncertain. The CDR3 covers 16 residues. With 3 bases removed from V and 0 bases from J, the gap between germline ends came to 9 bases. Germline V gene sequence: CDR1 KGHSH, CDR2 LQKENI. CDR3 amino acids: CASSPRVNSGANVLTF. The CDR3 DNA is TGTGCCAGCTCACCGCGTGTGAACTCTGGGGCCAACGTCCTGACTTTC.

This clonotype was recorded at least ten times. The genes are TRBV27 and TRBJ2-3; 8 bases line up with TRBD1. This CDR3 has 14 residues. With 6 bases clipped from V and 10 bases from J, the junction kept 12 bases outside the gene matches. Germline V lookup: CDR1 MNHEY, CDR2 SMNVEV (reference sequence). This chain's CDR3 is CASSPTGASWAQYF. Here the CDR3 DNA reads TGTGCCAGCAGCCCGACAGGGGCATCGTGGGCGCAGTATTTT.

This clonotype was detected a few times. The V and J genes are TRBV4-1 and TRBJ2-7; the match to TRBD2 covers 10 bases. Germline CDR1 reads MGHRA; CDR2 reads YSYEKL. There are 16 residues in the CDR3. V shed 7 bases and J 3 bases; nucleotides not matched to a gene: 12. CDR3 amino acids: CASTPRASGSLYEQYF. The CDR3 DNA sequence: TGCGCCAGCACCCCAAGGGCTAGCGGGAGTCTCTACGAGCAGTACTTC.

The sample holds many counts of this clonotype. The CDR3, as DNA: TGTGCCAGCAGATTCACCGGGACAGGGGTTTATGGCTACACCTTC. Translated: CASRFTGTGVYGYTF. The chain couples TRBV27 to TRBJ1-2, with 10 bases identical to TRBD1. The CDR3 consists of 15 residues. Trimming at V came to 6 bases and at J to 5 bases, leaving 9 bases not matched to a gene. Germline CDR1 is MNHEY and CDR2 is SMNVEV (reference sequence).

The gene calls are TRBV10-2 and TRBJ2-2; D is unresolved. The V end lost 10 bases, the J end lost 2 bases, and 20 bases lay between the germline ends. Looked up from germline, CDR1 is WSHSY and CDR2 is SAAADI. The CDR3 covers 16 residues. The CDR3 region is CANILIRAENTGELFF. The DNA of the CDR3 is TGCGCCAACATCTTGATTCGGGCAGAAAACACCGGGGAGCTGTTTTTT.

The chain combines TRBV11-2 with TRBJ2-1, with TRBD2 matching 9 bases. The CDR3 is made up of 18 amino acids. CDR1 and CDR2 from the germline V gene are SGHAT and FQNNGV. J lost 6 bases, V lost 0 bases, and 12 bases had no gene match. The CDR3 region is CASSLEPVRLAGPNEQFF. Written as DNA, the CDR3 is TGTGCCAGCAGCTTAGAGCCCGTAAGGCTAGCGGGACCCAATGAGCAGTTCTTC.

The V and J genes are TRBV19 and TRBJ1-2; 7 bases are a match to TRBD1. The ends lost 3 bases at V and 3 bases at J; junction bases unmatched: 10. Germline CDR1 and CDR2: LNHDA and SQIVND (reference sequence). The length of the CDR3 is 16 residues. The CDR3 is CASSIEAGRGYYGYTF. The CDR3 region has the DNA TGTGCCAGTAGTATTGAGGCTGGCAGGGGGTACTATGGCTACACCTTC.

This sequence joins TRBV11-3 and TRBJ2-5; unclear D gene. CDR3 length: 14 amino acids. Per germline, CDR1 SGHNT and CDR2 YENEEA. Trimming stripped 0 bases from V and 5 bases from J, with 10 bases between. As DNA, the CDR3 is TGTGCCAGCAGCTTAGATGACATTGTGGAGACCCAGTACTTC. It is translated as CASSLDDIVETQYF.

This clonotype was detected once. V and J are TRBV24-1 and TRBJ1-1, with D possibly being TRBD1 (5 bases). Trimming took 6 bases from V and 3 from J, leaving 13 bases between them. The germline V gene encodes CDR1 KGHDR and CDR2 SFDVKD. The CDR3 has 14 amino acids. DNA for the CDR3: TGTGCCACCAGTCACGGGACGGGCGACACTGAAGCTTTCTTT. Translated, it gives CATSHGTGDTEAFF.

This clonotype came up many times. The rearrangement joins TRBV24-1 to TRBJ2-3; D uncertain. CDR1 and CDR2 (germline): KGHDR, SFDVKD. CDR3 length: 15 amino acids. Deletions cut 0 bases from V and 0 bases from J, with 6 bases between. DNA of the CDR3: TGTGCCACCAGTGATTTGGGTGAAAGCACAGATACGCAGTATTTT. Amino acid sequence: CATSDLGESTDTQYF.